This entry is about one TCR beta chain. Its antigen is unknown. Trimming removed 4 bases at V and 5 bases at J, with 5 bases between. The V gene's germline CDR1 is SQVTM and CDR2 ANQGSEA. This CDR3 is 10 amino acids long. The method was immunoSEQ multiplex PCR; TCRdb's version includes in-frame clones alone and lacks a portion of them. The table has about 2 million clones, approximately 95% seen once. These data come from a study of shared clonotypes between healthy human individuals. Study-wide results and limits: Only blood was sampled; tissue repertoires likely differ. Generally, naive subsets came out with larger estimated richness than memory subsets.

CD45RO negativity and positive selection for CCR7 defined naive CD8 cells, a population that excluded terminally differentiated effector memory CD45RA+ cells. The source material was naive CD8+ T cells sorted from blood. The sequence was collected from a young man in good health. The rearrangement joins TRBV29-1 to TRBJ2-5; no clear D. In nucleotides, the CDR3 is TGCAGCGTTGGAACCGAGACCCAGTACTTC. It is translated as CSVGTETQYF.